Listed here are 14 T cell receptor beta chains from one sample, sequenced in a study of T cell responses to AZD1222 COVID-19 vaccine. TCRdb's table, derived via immunoSEQ multiplex PCR, lists solely in-frame clones and lacks some. Reported are over 130,000 clones; the ten largest clones contain about 2.3%. The sample taken for sequencing was peripheral blood. Receptor source: an adult in good health.

CDR3 amino acids: CAWSPTSEAFF. In DNA, the CDR3 is TGTGCCTGGAGTCCCACTTCTGAAGCTTTCTTT. V is TRBV30 and J is TRBJ1-1; D ambiguous. Trimming stripped 2 bases from V and 6 bases from J, with 7 bases between. This CDR3 contains 11 residues. CDR1 and CDR2 from the germline V gene are GTSNPN and SVGIG (reference sequence).

The chain combines TRBV7-2 with TRBJ2-7; D call uncertain. The CDR3 contains 14 residues. V lost 8 bases, J lost 0 bases, and 14 bases lay in between. The V gene's germline CDR1 is SGHTA and CDR2 FQGNSA. This chain's CDR3 is CASQQGPSSYEQYF. CDR3 nucleotide sequence: TGTGCCAGCCAACAAGGGCCCAGCTCCTACGAGCAGTACTTC. Using reference TRBV7-2 and TRBJ2-7 for the parts outside the CDR3, the full variable domain is GAGVSQSPSNKVTEKGKDVELRCDPISGHTALYWYRQSLGQGLEFLIYFQGNSAPDKSGLPSDRFSAERTGGSVSTLTIQRTQQEDSAVYLCASQQGPSSYEQYFGPGTRLTVT.

J is TRBJ2-1 and V is TRBV7-2; no reliable D call. Germline V lookup: CDR1 SGHTA, CDR2 FQGNSA. The CDR3 has 13 residues. Trimming took off 1 base at V and 8 bases at J, with 9 bases between the two ends. CDR3 DNA sequence: TGTGCCAGCAGCTTAGAAAGAGGCGATGAGCAGTTCTTC. It is translated as CASSLERGDEQFF.

This chain links TRBV11-3 with TRBJ2-7; D call uncertain. The V gene's germline CDR1 is SGHNT and CDR2 YENEEA. Trimming cost V 3 bases and J 7 bases, with 10 bases left between them. The CDR3 totals 12 residues. The CDR3 DNA reads as TGTGCCAGCAGCTTTTCGGGTTGGGAGCAGTACTTC. It is translated as CASSFSGWEQYF.

The chain has TRBV7-2 and TRBJ2-3; no firm D call. The V end was cut by 5 bases, the J end by 5 bases, with 11 bases between. This CDR3 is 13 amino acids long. Germline V gene sequence: CDR1 SGHTA, CDR2 FQGNSA. The DNA for the CDR3 is TGTGCCAGCAGCGACGATGGGGTAGATACGCAGTATTTT. Protein sequence: CASSDDGVDTQYF.

The chain's CDR3 is CSVGYEQFF. The CDR3 DNA reads TGCAGCGTTGGCTATGAGCAGTTCTTC. This chain connects TRBV29-1 to TRBJ2-1; D is ambiguous. The germline CDR1 and CDR2 sequences are SQVTM and ANQGSEA. Trimming left V 4 bases short and J 8 bases short, with 3 bases between. The CDR3 is made up of 9 amino acids.

V gene TRBV7-8 combines with J gene TRBJ1-5, with D perhaps TRBD1 (5 bases). This CDR3 contains 16 residues. Germline V lookup: CDR1 SGHVS, CDR2 FQNEAQ. V was trimmed by 5 bases and J by 0 bases, leaving 14 bases between them. The CDR3 protein is CASSPTVPGSNQPQHF. Written as DNA, the CDR3 is TGTGCCAGCAGCCCGACAGTACCTGGTAGCAATCAGCCCCAGCATTTT.

The genes are TRBV10-3 and TRBJ1-6; a possible D gene is TRBD1 (5 bases). There are 15 residues in the CDR3. The ends were cut back, 4 bases at V and 6 bases at J, with 13 bases in the middle. Germline CDR1 ENHRY, CDR2 SYGVKD. CDR3 amino acids: CAISAAGRGNSPLHF. DNA for the CDR3: TGTGCCATCAGTGCGGCGGGACGGGGTAATTCACCCCTCCACTTT.

CDR3 protein: CASSTHRFNYGYTF. CDR3 nucleotides: TGTGCCAGCAGCACCCACAGATTTAACTATGGCTACACCTTC. The V call is TRBV2, the J call TRBJ1-2; D is undetermined. The CDR3 runs to 14 residues. Germline CDR1 and CDR2: SNHLY and FYNNEI. Trimming removed 6 bases at V and 1 base at J, with 12 bases between.

This chain connects TRBV30 to TRBJ2-1; possibly TRBD1 for D (6 bases). The CDR3 loop spans 12 amino acids. V was clipped by 5 bases and J by 5 bases, with 10 bases between them. The germline gives CDR1 GTSNPN, CDR2 SVGIG (reference sequence). The CDR3 sequence is CAWGQTNNEQFF. CDR3 nucleotide sequence: TGTGCCTGGGGACAGACCAACAATGAGCAGTTCTTC.

The chain is built from TRBV5-1 and TRBJ2-6; 9 bases are shared with TRBD1. Germline lookup yields CDR1 SGHRS and CDR2 YFSETQ. Losses at the gene ends were 5 bases for V and 4 bases for J; bases not matched to a gene: 4. This CDR3 comprises 15 residues. CDR3 sequence: CASRRTGAGANVLTF. The CDR3 region has the DNA TGCGCCAGCAGGCGGACAGGGGCAGGGGCCAACGTCCTGACTTTC.

The rearrangement uses TRBV5-1 and TRBJ2-5; D might be TRBD1 (5 bases). In germline, CDR1 is SGHRS, CDR2 YFSETQ. The CDR3 extends over 15 amino acids. Trimming cost V 4 bases and J 1 base, with 14 bases left between them. The CDR3 spells CASSRQIQTQETQYF. The CDR3 bases are TGCGCCAGCAGCCGACAGATACAGACCCAAGAGACCCAGTACTTC. The variable domain in full, with the rest retrieved from reference TRBV5-1 and TRBJ2-5, is KAGVTQTPRYLIKTRGQQVTLSCSPISGHRSVSWYQQTPGQGLQFLFEYFSETQRNKGNFPGRFSGRQFSNSRSEMNVSTLELGDSALYLCASSRQIQTQETQYFGPGTRLLVL.

The chain couples TRBV10-3 to TRBJ2-7, with no clear D. CDR1 ENHRY and CDR2 SYGVKD come from the germline V gene. The CDR3 is 12 amino acids. Trimming shortened V by 4 bases and J by 2 bases, and 6 bases separated the two germline ends. CDR3 nucleotide sequence: TGTGCCATCAGTGGCGGTACCTACGAGCAGTACTTC. Its translation: CAISGGTYEQYF.

The chain employs TRBV7-6 and TRBJ1-4; no firm D call. Germline CDR1 and CDR2: SGHVS and FNYEAQ. The CDR3 has 17 amino acids. The ends were cut back, 2 bases at V and 0 bases at J, with 13 bases in the middle. CDR3 nucleotides: TGTGCCAGCAGCTTAAGCCCAGGTGGGGCAACTAATGAAAAACTGTTTTTT. It translates to CASSLSPGGATNEKLFF.